This T cell receptor beta chain was sequenced in a study of cytomegalovirus exposure and HLA in healthy donors. 13 Jbeta primers and 60 Vbeta primers were used for the PCR. Data came from immunoSEQ multiplex PCR; TCRdb stores just in-frame clones and leaves some out. The data contain over 200,000 clones, roughly four fifths of them seen just once; the ten biggest clones take up roughly 0.58%. The CDR3 covers 12 residues. CDR1 MNHEY and CDR2 SVGAGI come from the germline V gene. V lost 6 bases and J lost 4, with 10 bases in between. Sample: PBMCs. The receptor was derived from a woman aged 35 to 49 in good health and CMV-seronegative. The genes are TRBV6-5 and TRBJ2-7, with D perhaps matching TRBD1 (5 bases). This CDR3 reads CASSPTVYEQYF. CDR3 in DNA: TGTGCCAGCAGCCCGACAGTTTACGAGCAGTACTTC.